Below are 27 T cell receptor beta chains sequenced from a single sample in a study of CD8+CD57+ T cells in acquired aplastic anemia. The use of genomic DNA as template underpinned the TCR beta VDJ and CDR3 profiling. MiXCR was run by TCRdb on the reads, yielding one entry per CDR3 protein. Here the sample spans 150,000 to 200,000 distinct CDR3 sequences, 45% to 50% being singletons. Material for sequencing was sorted CD4+, CD8+, or CD8+CD57+ T cells (not recorded which) from PBMCs. All receptors come from a human donor in good health.

The chain carries TRBV11-2 and TRBJ2-7, with a tentative D call TRBD2 (6 bases). The CDR3 runs 15 residues. The ends were cut back, 5 bases at V and 0 bases at J, with 14 bases in the middle. Per the germline V gene, CDR1 is SGHAT and CDR2 is FQNNGV. The CDR3 DNA is TGTGCCAGCAGCGCCAGCGGGCAGATCTCCTACGAGCAGTACTTC. It translates to CASSASGQISYEQYF.

This clonotype was detected many times. The CDR3 spells CSVAGASTGELFF. CDR3 in DNA: TGCAGCGTTGCGGGGGCTTCCACCGGGGAGCTGTTTTTT. This chain links TRBV29-1 with TRBJ2-2; the D gene could be TRBD1 or TRBD2 (6 bases each). This CDR3 spans 13 amino acids. CDR1 is SQVTM, CDR2 ANQGSEA, per germline. Trimming removed 4 bases from V and 4 bases from J, with 10 bases in between.

Ten or more counts support this clonotype. The chain links TRBV20-1 to TRBJ2-2, with D possibly being TRBD2 (6 bases). Germline values: CDR1 DFQATT, CDR2 SNEGSKA (reference sequence). The CDR3 has 16 amino acids. V lost 2 bases, J lost 1 base, and 14 bases lay in between. CDR3 DNA sequence: TGCAGTGCTAGACGCTCCGGGACTGAGAACACCGGGGAGCTGTTTTTT. Its protein is CSARRSGTENTGELFF.

Regarding this clonotype: This CDR3 fails to terminate in the conserved phenylalanine or tryptophan, so it likely reflects a read error. V usage is TRBV5-1 and J usage is TRBJ1-1; TRBD1 agrees at 7 bases. There are 16 residues in the CDR3. The germline gives CDR1 SGHRS, CDR2 YFSETQ. As DNA, the CDR3 is TGCGCCAGCAGCTTGGGGACAGGAGGGAAGAACACCGAAGCTTTCTTA. Translation gives CASSLGTGGKNTEAFL.

This chain connects TRBV9 to TRBJ2-7; TRBD1 might be the D (8 bases). Looked up from germline, CDR1 is SGDLS and CDR2 is YYNGEE. Deletions cut 7 bases from V and 5 bases from J, with 19 bases between. This CDR3 is built from 14 residues. CDR3 loop: CASGRAGGFNEQYF. The DNA for the CDR3 is TGTGCCAGCGGGAGGGCAGGGGGCTTCAACGAGCAGTACTTC.

The chain combines TRBV11-2 with TRBJ2-5; 7 bases match TRBD1. The germline V gene has CDR1 SGHAT and CDR2 FQNNGV. The CDR3 sequence is 18 residues long. V gave up 2 bases and J gave up 2 bases; unmatched junction bases: 14. The CDR3 sequence is CASSLSQSTGTIQETQYF. The CDR3, as DNA: TGTGCCAGCAGCTTATCCCAATCGACAGGGACAATACAAGAGACCCAGTACTTC.

CDR3 amino acids: CATSDGDRGTDTQYF. CDR3 nucleotides: TGTGCCACCAGTGATGGGGACAGGGGGACAGATACGCAGTATTTT. The rearrangement joins TRBV24-1 to TRBJ2-3, with 11 bases aligning to TRBD1. CDR3 length equals 15 residues. The ends lost 3 bases at V and 3 bases at J; junction bases unmatched: 1. Germline CDR1 KGHDR, CDR2 SFDVKD.

The chain carries TRBV6-1 and TRBJ2-4, with TRBD2 matching 16 bases. The V and J ends lost 7 bases and 9 bases, in that order; junction bases with no gene match: 9. This CDR3 is built from 16 residues. Per germline, CDR1 MNHNS and CDR2 SASEGT. The CDR3 is CASTPGLAGGRGIQYF. CDR3 bases: TGTGCCAGCACCCCGGGACTAGCGGGAGGGAGGGGCATTCAGTACTTC.

This clonotype was seen more than once but under ten times. A read error may explain this, as a much larger clone is one base away. J is TRBJ2-1 and V is TRBV7-9; D is uncertain. The length of the CDR3 is 12 residues. Germline CDR1 SEHNR, CDR2 FQNEAQ (reference sequence). V lost 6 bases to trimming and J lost 6 bases, with 9 bases between them. The CDR3 DNA is TGTGCCAGCAGTTCCTCCCTCAATGAGCAGTTCTTC. This sequence encodes CASSSSLNEQFF.

This chain connects TRBV11-2 to TRBJ1-2; unclear D gene. Trimming shortened V by 4 bases and J by 4 bases, and 10 bases separated the two germline ends. CDR1 SGHAT and CDR2 FQNNGV come from the germline V gene. The CDR3 contains 13 residues. CDR3 loop: CASSSHNLYGYTF. CDR3 nucleotides: TGTGCCAGCAGCTCCCACAACCTCTATGGCTACACCTTC. Complete variable domain (other parts from reference TRBV11-2 and TRBJ1-2): EAGVAQSPRYKIIEKRQSVAFWCNPISGHATLYWYQQILGQGPKLLIQFQNNGVVDDSQLPKDRFSAERLKGVDSTLKIQPAKLEDSAVYLCASSSHNLYGYTFGSGTRLTVV.

This clonotype showed up many times. V is TRBV12-3 or TRBV12-4 and J is TRBJ2-1, with D possibly being TRBD2 (5 bases). V lost 4 bases to trimming and J lost 3 bases, with 19 bases between them. The CDR3 runs 17 residues. CDR3 residues: CASSYGLPHSNYNEQFF. The CDR3 nucleotides read TGTGCCAGCAGTTACGGACTCCCCCACTCCAACTACAATGAGCAGTTCTTC.

The J gene is TRBJ2-5, the V gene TRBV20-1; D is perhaps TRBD1 (5 bases). Germline values: CDR1 DFQATT, CDR2 SNEGSKA (reference sequence). Trimming cost V 4 bases and J 1 base, with 13 bases left between them. The CDR3 has 14 residues. CDR3 nucleotide sequence: TGCAGTGCTATTGACAGCCGGAGCCAAGAGACCCAGTACTTC. It encodes CSAIDSRSQETQYF.

This clonotype was seen at least ten times. This chain uses TRBV15 with TRBJ1-1; D unresolved. The CDR3 contains 12 residues. With 8 bases removed from V and 1 base from J, the gap between germline ends came to 8 bases. Germline V CDR1 and CDR2: LNHNV, YYDKDF (reference sequence). Here the CDR3 DNA reads TGTGCCACCGCGCCAGCGAACACTGAAGCTTTCTTT. Residues: CATAPANTEAFF.

This chain uses TRBV11-2 with TRBJ2-7; 9 bases map to TRBD2. This CDR3 spans 14 amino acids. The J segment lost 4 bases and the V segment lost 2 bases, leaving 3 bases of the junction unmatched. The germline V gene has CDR1 SGHAT and CDR2 FQNNGV. In DNA form, the CDR3 reads TGTGCCAGCAGCTTACCGGGACTAGCTTACGAGCAGTACTTC. The encoded protein is CASSLPGLAYEQYF.

This clonotype was counted many times. The genes are TRBV30 and TRBJ2-7, with D tentatively TRBD2 (6 bases). The CDR3 sequence is 12 residues long. V was clipped by 1 base and J by 4 bases, with 8 bases between them. CDR1 is GTSNPN and CDR2 is SVGIG in the germline V gene (reference sequence). CDR3 DNA sequence: TGTGCCTGGAGTGGGGGGGTGTACGAGCAGTACTTC. It translates to CAWSGGVYEQYF.

The chain joins TRBV24-1 to TRBJ2-5; 8 positions agree with TRBD1. Germline CDR1 and CDR2: KGHDR and SFDVKD. CDR3 length: 15 amino acids. V lost 3 bases and J lost 3; bases outside the gene matches: 5. In DNA, the CDR3 is TGTGCCACCAGTGATAATGACAGGGGAGAAGAGACCCAGTACTTC. Translation: CATSDNDRGEETQYF.

Of note for this clonotype: This may come from a read error, since a much larger clone is one base off. The chain couples TRBV5-1 to TRBJ2-5, with D maybe TRBD2 (5 bases). CDR1 and CDR2 (germline): SGHRS, YFSETQ. Trimming pared 0 bases from V and 4 bases from J, leaving 10 bases between. The CDR3 extends over 14 amino acids. CDR3 DNA: TGCGCCAGCAGCTTGGTCGTAGGGAGAGAGACCCAGTACTTC. Residues: CASSLVVGRETQYF.

The chain uses TRBV9 and TRBJ2-5, with D possibly TRBD2 on 5 matching bases. This CDR3 has 16 residues. CDR1 is SGDLS, CDR2 YYNGEE, per germline. With 2 bases removed from V and 5 bases from J, the gap between germline ends came to 19 bases. The CDR3 nucleotides are TGTGCCAGCAGCGTGGGAGAAACTAGTTTTCTTGAGACCCAGTACTTC. Translating it yields CASSVGETSFLETQYF.

In its sample, this clonotype was seen many times. J is TRBJ1-5 and V is TRBV20-1; 8 nucleotides match TRBD1. After removal of 1 base from V and 4 bases from J, the junction contained 6 bases not matched to a gene. The CDR3 loop spans 15 amino acids. The germline V gene encodes CDR1 DFQATT and CDR2 SNEGSKA (reference sequence). DNA for the CDR3: TGCAGTGCTAGAGCCCCGAGACAGGGGAATCAGCCCCAGCATTTT. It is translated as CSARAPRQGNQPQHF.

The J gene is TRBJ2-4, the V gene TRBV18, with D possibly matching TRBD1 (5 bases). The V and J ends lost 3 bases and 5 bases respectively, with 8 bases between them. CDR3 size: 13 residues. The V gene's germline CDR1 is KGHSH and CDR2 LQKENI. DNA for the CDR3: TGTGCCAGCTCACCGGGGCAGGAAAACATTCAGTACTTC. Encoded protein: CASSPGQENIQYF.

This clonotype was seen repeatedly, ten times or more. The rearrangement links TRBV7-9 to TRBJ2-3; the D is unclear. The CDR3 covers 14 residues. CDR1 and CDR2 from the germline V gene are SEHNR and FQNEAQ (reference sequence). Trimming cost V 3 bases and J 0 bases, with 7 bases left between them. This CDR3 is CASSFQTSTDTQYF. The CDR3 nucleotides are TGTGCCAGCAGCTTCCAGACTAGCACAGATACGCAGTATTTT.

A single count supports this clonotype. This chain connects TRBV19 to TRBJ2-3, with D uncertain. Per germline, CDR1 LNHDA and CDR2 SQIVND (reference sequence). The CDR3 is 15 amino acids. V dropped 5 bases and J dropped 5 bases, with 17 bases sitting between them. The CDR3 sequence is CASSVSSTAVDTQYF. For the CDR3, the DNA is TGTGCCAGTAGTGTCTCTTCAACGGCGGTAGATACGCAGTATTTT.

This CDR3 reads CASSSHRGQETQYF. The DNA of the CDR3 is TGTGCCAGTAGTTCCCACAGGGGGCAAGAGACCCAGTACTTC. The chain employs TRBV19 and TRBJ2-5; 8 nucleotides line up with TRBD1. The germline V gene encodes CDR1 LNHDA and CDR2 SQIVND (reference sequence). The length of the CDR3 is 14 residues. Germline trimming cut 5 bases from V and 2 bases from J; bases unmatched to any gene: 4.

J is TRBJ2-5 and V is TRBV20-1; weak D call: TRBD1 (5 bases). This CDR3 comprises 15 residues. Trimming took off 4 bases at V and 5 bases at J, with 20 bases between the two ends. CDR1 is DFQATT and CDR2 is SNEGSKA in the germline V gene (reference sequence). Written as DNA, the CDR3 is TGCAGTGCTATAAGCCTCAGGGTAATTGACGAGACCCAGTACTTC. Amino acids: CSAISLRVIDETQYF.

The chain combines TRBV10-3 with TRBJ2-1; possibly TRBD2 for D (5 bases). Germline V gene lookup returns CDR1 ENHRY and CDR2 SYGVKD. The CDR3 runs 12 residues. V lost 2 bases to trimming and J lost 7 bases, with 6 bases between them. The CDR3 is CAISETGNEQFF. Written as DNA, the CDR3 is TGTGCCATCAGTGAGACGGGAAATGAGCAGTTCTTC.

The chain recombines TRBV11-2 with TRBJ1-1, with 7 bases lining up with TRBD1. The CDR3 contains 13 residues. Germline CDR1 reads SGHAT; CDR2 reads FQNNGV. Losses at the gene ends were 1 base for V and 8 bases for J; bases not matched to a gene: 4. CDR3 sequence (DNA): TGTGCCAGCAGCTTAGTTCGACAGGGCGAAGCTTTCTTT. This codes for CASSLVRQGEAFF.

The CDR3 here is CASGVRMNTEAFF. The CDR3 nucleotides are TGTGCCAGCGGTGTCAGGATGAACACTGAAGCTTTCTTT. The chain links TRBV7-9 to TRBJ1-1, with unresolved D. The CDR3 consists of 13 residues. Germline-derived CDR1 and CDR2 are SEHNR and FQNEAQ (reference sequence). Trimming left V 8 bases short and J 0 bases short, with 10 bases between.